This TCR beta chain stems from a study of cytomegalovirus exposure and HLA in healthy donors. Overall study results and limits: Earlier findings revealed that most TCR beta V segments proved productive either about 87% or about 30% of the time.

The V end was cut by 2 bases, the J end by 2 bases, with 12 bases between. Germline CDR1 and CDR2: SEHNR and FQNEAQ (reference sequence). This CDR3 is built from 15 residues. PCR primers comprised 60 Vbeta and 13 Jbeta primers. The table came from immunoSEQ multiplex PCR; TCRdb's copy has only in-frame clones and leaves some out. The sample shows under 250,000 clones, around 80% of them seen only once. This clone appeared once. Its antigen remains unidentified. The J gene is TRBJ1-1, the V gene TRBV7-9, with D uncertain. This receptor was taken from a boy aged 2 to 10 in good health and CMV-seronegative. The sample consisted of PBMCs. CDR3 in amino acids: CASSLSGLTNTEAFF. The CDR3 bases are TGTGCCAGCAGCTTAAGTGGCCTTACAAACACTGAAGCTTTCTTT.